The 27 T cell receptor beta chains given below trace back to one sample, sequenced in a study of CXCR3-negative and CXCR3-positive naive CD8 T cells. Their recognized antigens are unknown. General study results and limits: Greater hydrophobicity was found in TRB CDR3s of CXCR3-positive naive cells than of CXCR3-negative naive cells.

All TRB cDNA libraries came from 5' RACE performed with UMI labels. Using the 5' RACE reads, TCRdb records one entry per CDR3 protein without DNA. The sample table sets out under 75,000 distinct CDR3 sequences. Material: naive CXCR3+ CD8+ T cells from blood. The subset: CD45RO-CCR7+CD27+CD95- naive CD8+ T cells expressing CXCR3 (TNR3+). The receptors originated from a human donor in good health. Some clones in this sample may be carry-over from other donors' samples.

The V call is TRBV29-1, the J call TRBJ2-1; there is no DNA to check the TCRdb D call of TRBD2. The CDR3 spans 15 residues. From germline, CDR1 is SQVTM and CDR2 ANQGSEA. The CDR3 region is CSVRTSGGTYNEQFF.

This chain uses TRBV19 with TRBJ1-1; checking the TCRdb D call of TRBD1 is not possible without DNA. The CDR3 is made up of 16 amino acids. Germline assignment: CDR1 LNHDA and CDR2 SQIVND (reference sequence). CDR3: CASSDGTGGFGTEAFF. The full variable domain, its missing parts supplied by reference TRBV19 and TRBJ1-1, is DGGITQSPKYLFRKEGQNVTLSCEQNLNHDAMYWYRQDPGQGLRLIYYSQIVNDFQKGDIAEGYSVSREKKESFPLTVTSAQKNPTAFYLCASSDGTGGFGTEAFFGQGTRLTVV.

The rearrangement links TRBV28 to TRBJ2-2; TCRdb reports TRBD2, a call that lacks DNA to check it against. The germline CDR1 and CDR2 sequences are MDHEN and SYDVKM. The CDR3 runs to 16 residues. CDR3 sequence reads: CASSLDRRRAAGELFF.

The rearrangement links TRBV9 to TRBJ2-2; TCRdb designates TRBD1, a call that cannot be tested without DNA. CDR1 and CDR2 from the germline V gene are SGDLS and YYNGEE. The CDR3 totals 15 residues. CDR3 protein: CASSVTRTNTGELFF.

The gene calls are TRBV7-2 and TRBJ2-7; the TCRdb D gene call, TRBD1, has no DNA to confirm it. Germline values: CDR1 SGHTA, CDR2 FQGNSA. The CDR3 contains 18 residues. The CDR3 protein is CASSSNLLGQVSSYEQYF.

This chain connects TRBV29-1 to TRBJ1-2. CDR3 length: 13 amino acids. Germline lookup yields CDR1 SQVTM and CDR2 ANQGSEA. CDR3 region: CSVDKDGYYGYTF.

This chain uses TRBV7-9 with TRBJ1-1; without DNA, the TCRdb call of TRBD1 cannot be checked. CDR1 is SEHNR, CDR2 FQNEAQ, per germline (reference sequence). This CDR3 has 18 amino acids. The CDR3 loop is CASSSTGTGTTFGPEAFF.

The chain combines TRBV6-6 with TRBJ2-3; TCRdb proposes TRBD1, but this gene call is untestable without DNA. Germline-derived CDR1 and CDR2 are MNHNY and SVGAGI (reference sequence). The CDR3 is 17 residues long. CDR3 sequence reads: CASSYLSGTGASDTQYF.

This chain uses TRBV5-5 with TRBJ1-6. Looked up from germline, CDR1 is SGHKS and CDR2 is YYEKEE (reference sequence). There are 13 residues in the CDR3. CDR3 loop: CASSAEGSSPLHF. The entire variable domain, with the rest obtained from reference TRBV5-5 and TRBJ1-6, is as follows: DAGVTQSPTHLIKTRGQQVTLRCSPISGHKSVSWYQQVLGQGPQFIFQYYEKEERGRGNFPDRFSARQFPNYSSELNVNALLLGDSALYLCASSAEGSSPLHFGNGTRLTVT.

The rearrangement links TRBV6-1 to TRBJ2-5; checking the TCRdb D call of TRBD1 is not possible without DNA. The CDR3 covers 14 residues. The V gene's germline CDR1 is MNHNS and CDR2 SASEGT. The CDR3 sequence is CASRLGPARETQYF.

The chain employs TRBV6-5 and TRBJ2-1; TCRdb proposes TRBD2, but this gene call is untestable without DNA. This CDR3 spans 15 amino acids. From germline, CDR1 is MNHEY and CDR2 SVGAGI. CDR3 residues: CASSQSGGALNEQFF.

The V call is TRBV6-6, the J call TRBJ2-5; TCRdb outputs TRBD2, but without DNA this stays unchecked. The germline V gene encodes CDR1 MNHNY and CDR2 SVGAGI (reference sequence). The CDR3 totals 14 residues. CDR3 protein: CASSSSGVQETQYF.

The chain links TRBV12-3 or TRBV12-4 to TRBJ2-7. This CDR3 contains 12 residues. CDR3 in amino acids: CASSGGDYEQYF.

CDR3 residues: CASSPTPSGGFYNEQFF. The rearrangement uses TRBV6-6 and TRBJ2-1; the D call of TRBD2 rests on TCRdb alone, since no DNA is present to check it. CDR3 length: 17 amino acids. Germline V gives CDR1 MNHNY, CDR2 SVGAGI (reference sequence).

The chain has TRBV2 and TRBJ2-7. CDR3 length: 13 amino acids. Germline CDR1 is SNHLY and CDR2 is FYNNEI. CDR3 sequence: CASDWQSSYEQYF.

The chain recombines TRBV4-3 with TRBJ2-1; TCRdb designates TRBD2, a call that cannot be tested without DNA. This CDR3 is 16 amino acids long. Germline V gene sequence: CDR1 LGHNA, CDR2 YSLEER. CDR3 amino acids: CASSHGSGGIYNEQFF.

The V and J genes are TRBV12-3 or TRBV12-4 and TRBJ2-5; TCRdb calls TRBD1, which cannot be checked without DNA. The CDR3 sequence is 15 residues long. The CDR3 here is CASSDQGTVQETQYF.

This chain connects TRBV5-6 to TRBJ2-1. Germline CDR1 reads SGHDT; CDR2 reads YYEEEE. This CDR3 region has 15 residues. The CDR3 loop reads CASSLEKRAYNEQFF.

The V and J genes are TRBV6-5 and TRBJ2-7; TCRdb's D call, TRBD1, is unchecked because there is no DNA. This CDR3 has 15 amino acids. Germline V gives CDR1 MNHEY, CDR2 SVGAGI. CDR3 region: CASSWSGGGNYEQYF.

The chain uses TRBV7-3 and TRBJ2-5. Germline CDR1 reads SGHTA; CDR2 reads FQGTGA. The length of the CDR3 is 13 residues. The CDR3 protein is CASSSWPGETQYF.

V and J are TRBV20-1 and TRBJ2-2. CDR3 length: 14 amino acids. Per the germline V gene, CDR1 is DFQATT and CDR2 is SNEGSKA (reference sequence). CDR3 loop: CSARDLGFTGELFF.

V and J are TRBV29-1 and TRBJ2-1; lacking DNA, the TRBD1 call made by TCRdb goes unchecked. The V gene's germline CDR1 is SQVTM and CDR2 ANQGSEA. This CDR3 is 13 amino acids long. CDR3 sequence reads: CSVDGGSYNEQFF.

V usage is TRBV5-1 and J usage is TRBJ1-6. Germline V gives CDR1 SGHRS, CDR2 YFSETQ. CDR3 length: 15 amino acids. The CDR3: CASSLAGEEGSPLHF.

The CDR3 reads CASSPIPTDTQYF. The chain employs TRBV11-2 and TRBJ2-3. This CDR3 is built from 13 residues. Germline assignment: CDR1 SGHAT and CDR2 FQNNGV.

V gene TRBV12-3 or TRBV12-4 combines with J gene TRBJ2-5; TCRdb proposes TRBD2, but this gene call is untestable without DNA. The CDR3 contains 16 residues. CDR3 sequence: CASSLASGGYQETQYF.

The chain joins TRBV21-1 to TRBJ2-2. TRBV21-1 is labeled a pseudogene. The CDR3 spans 14 residues. Here the CDR3 reads CASSKSRMSRELFF.

The chain couples TRBV20-1 to TRBJ2-3; the TCRdb D gene call, TRBD2, has no DNA to confirm it. Germline V gene lookup returns CDR1 DFQATT and CDR2 SNEGSKA (reference sequence). The CDR3 has 13 residues. Here the CDR3 reads CSALAGDTDTQYF.